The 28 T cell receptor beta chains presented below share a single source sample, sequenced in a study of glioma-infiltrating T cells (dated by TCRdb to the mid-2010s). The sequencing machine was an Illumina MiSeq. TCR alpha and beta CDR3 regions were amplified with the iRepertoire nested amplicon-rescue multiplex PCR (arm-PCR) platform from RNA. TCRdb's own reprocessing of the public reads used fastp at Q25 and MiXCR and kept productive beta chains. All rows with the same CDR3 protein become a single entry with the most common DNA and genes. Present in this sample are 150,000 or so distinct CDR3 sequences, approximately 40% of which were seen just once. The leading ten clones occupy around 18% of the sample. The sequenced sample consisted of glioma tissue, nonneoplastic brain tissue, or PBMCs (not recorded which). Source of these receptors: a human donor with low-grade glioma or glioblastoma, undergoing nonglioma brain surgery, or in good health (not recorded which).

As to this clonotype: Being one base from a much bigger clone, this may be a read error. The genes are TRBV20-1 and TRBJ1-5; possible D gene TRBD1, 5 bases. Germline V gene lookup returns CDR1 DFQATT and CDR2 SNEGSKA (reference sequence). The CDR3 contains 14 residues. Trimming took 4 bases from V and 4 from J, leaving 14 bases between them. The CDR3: CSAKRGGKNQPQHF. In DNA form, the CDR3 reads TGCAGTGCTAAACGTGGGGGGAAGAATCAGCCCCAGCATTTT.

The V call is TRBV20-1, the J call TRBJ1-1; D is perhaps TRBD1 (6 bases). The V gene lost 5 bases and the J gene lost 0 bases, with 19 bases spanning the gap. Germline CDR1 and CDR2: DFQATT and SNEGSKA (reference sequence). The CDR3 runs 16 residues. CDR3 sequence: CSALDGGGGVNTEAFF. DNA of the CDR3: TGCAGTGCTTTAGATGGGGGCGGTGGAGTGAACACTGAAGCTTTCTTT.

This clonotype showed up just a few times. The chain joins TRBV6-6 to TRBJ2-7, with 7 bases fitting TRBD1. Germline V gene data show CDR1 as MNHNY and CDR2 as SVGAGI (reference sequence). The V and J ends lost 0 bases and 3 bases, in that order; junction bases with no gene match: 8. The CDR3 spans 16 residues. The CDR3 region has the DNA TGTGCCAGCAGTTACTCAAGGACCGGGACAGACTACGAGCAGTACTTC. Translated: CASSYSRTGTDYEQYF.

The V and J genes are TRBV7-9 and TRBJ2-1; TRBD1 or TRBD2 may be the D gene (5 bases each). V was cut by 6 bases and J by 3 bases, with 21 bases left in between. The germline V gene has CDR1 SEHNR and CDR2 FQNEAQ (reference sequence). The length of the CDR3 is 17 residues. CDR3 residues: CASRPSQERTIYNEQFF. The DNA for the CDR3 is TGTGCCAGCAGACCCTCCCAAGAGCGGACAATCTACAATGAGCAGTTCTTC.

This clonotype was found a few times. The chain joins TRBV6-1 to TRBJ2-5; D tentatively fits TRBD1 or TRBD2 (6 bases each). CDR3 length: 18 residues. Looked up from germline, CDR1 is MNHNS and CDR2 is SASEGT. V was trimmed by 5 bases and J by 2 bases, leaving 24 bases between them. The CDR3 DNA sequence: TGTGCCAGCAGTCGAGGGGGAAATAAGGGGGGAAGGCAAGAGACCCAGTACTTC. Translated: CASSRGGNKGGRQETQYF.

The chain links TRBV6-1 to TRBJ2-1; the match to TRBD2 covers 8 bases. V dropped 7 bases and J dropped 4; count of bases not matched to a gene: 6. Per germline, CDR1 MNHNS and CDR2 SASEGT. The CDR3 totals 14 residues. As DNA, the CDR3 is TGTGCCAGCACCATAGCGGGACATTACAATGAGCAGTTCTTC. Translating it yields CASTIAGHYNEQFF.

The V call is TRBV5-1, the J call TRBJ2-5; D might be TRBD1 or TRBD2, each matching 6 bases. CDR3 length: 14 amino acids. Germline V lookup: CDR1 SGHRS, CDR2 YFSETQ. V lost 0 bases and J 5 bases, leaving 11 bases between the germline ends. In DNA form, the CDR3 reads TGCGCCAGCAGCTTGGTAGGGGGGCCGGAGACCCAGTACTTC. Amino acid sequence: CASSLVGGPETQYF.

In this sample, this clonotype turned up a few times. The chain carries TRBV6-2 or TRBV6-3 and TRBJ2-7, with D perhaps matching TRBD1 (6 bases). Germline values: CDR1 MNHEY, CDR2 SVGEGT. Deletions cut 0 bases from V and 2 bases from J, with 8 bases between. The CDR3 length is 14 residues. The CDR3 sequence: CASSYSQGPYEQYF. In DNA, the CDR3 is TGTGCCAGCAGTTACTCACAGGGCCCCTACGAGCAGTACTTC.

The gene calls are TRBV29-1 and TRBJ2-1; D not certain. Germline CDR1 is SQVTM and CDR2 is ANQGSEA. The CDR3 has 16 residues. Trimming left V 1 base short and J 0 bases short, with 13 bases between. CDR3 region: CSVEGFVKSSYNEQFF. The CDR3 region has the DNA TGCAGCGTTGAAGGTTTTGTAAAAAGCTCCTACAATGAGCAGTTCTTC.

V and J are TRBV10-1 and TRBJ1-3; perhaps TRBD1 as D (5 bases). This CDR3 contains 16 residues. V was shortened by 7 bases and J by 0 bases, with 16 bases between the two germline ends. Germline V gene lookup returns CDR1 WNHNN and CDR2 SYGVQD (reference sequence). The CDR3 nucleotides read TGCGCCAGCACTATAGGAGGGGTGCTCTCTGGAAACACCATATATTTT. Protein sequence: CASTIGGVLSGNTIYF.

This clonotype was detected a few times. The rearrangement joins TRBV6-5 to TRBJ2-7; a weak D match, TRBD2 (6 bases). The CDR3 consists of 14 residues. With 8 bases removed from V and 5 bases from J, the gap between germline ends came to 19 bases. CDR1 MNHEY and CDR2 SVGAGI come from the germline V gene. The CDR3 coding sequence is TGTGCCAGCTCCCCGACGGGGAGGAGCGACGAGCAGTACTTC. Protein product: CASSPTGRSDEQYF.

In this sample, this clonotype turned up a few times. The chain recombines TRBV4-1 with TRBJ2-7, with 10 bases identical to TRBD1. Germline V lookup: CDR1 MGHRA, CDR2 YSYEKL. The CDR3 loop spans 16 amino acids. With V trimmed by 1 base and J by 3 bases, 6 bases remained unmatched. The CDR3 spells CASSQAFGTGVYEQYF. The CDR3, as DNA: TGCGCCAGCAGCCAAGCCTTCGGGACAGGGGTCTACGAGCAGTACTTC.

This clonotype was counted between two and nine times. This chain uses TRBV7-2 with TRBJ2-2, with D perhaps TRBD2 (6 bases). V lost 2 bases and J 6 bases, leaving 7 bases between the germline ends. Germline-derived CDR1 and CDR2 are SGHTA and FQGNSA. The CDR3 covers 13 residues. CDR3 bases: TGTGCCAGCAGCTTATCGGGGGCCGGGGAGCTGTTTTTT. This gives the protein CASSLSGAGELFF.

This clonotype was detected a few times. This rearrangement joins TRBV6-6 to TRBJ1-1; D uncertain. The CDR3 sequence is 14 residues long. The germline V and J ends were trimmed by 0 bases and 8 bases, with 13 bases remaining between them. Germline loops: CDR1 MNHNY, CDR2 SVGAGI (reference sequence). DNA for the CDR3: TGTGCCAGCAGTTACTCGATTCTCTTCCGGGAAGCTTTCTTT. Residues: CASSYSILFREAFF.

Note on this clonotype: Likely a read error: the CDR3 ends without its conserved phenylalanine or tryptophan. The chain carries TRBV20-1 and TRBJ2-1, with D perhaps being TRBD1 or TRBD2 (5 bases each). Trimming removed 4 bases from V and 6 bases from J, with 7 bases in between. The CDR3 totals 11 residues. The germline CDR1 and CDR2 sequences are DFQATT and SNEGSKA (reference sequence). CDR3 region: CSAMGPNEQFL. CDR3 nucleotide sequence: TGCAGTGCTATGGGACCCAATGAGCAGTTCCTC.

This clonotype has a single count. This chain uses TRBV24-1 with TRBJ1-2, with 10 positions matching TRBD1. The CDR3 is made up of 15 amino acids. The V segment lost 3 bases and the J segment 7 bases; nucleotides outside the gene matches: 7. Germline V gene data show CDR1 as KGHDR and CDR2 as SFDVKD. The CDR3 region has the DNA TGTGCCACCAGTGATCCCGGGACAGGGGAGCGTGGCTACACCTTC. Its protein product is CATSDPGTGERGYTF.

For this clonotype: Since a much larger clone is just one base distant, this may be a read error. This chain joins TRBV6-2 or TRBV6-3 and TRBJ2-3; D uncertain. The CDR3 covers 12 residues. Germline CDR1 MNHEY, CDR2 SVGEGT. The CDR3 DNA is TGTGCCAGCAGTTACTTAACAGATGCGCAGTATTTT. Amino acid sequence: CASSYLTDAQYF.

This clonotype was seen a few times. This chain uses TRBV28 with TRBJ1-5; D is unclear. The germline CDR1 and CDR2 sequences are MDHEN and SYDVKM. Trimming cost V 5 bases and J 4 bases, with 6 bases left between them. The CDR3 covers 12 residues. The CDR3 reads CASSQRNQPQHF. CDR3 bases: TGTGCCAGCAGTCAACGAAATCAGCCCCAGCATTTT.

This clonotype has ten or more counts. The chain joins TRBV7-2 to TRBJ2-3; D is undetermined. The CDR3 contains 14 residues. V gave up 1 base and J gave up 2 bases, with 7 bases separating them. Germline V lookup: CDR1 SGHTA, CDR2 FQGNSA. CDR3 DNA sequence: TGTGCCAGCAGCTTAGATGGGTCCACAGATACGCAGTATTTT. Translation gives CASSLDGSTDTQYF.

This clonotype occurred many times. DNA for the CDR3: TGTGCCAGCAGGCCGATCCTCACAGATACGCAGTATTTT. This codes for CASRPILTDTQYF. The genes are TRBV6-1 and TRBJ2-3; no reliable D call. The CDR3 length is 13 residues. Per the germline V gene, CDR1 is MNHNS and CDR2 is SASEGT. V shed 6 bases and J shed 2 bases, with 9 bases lying between them.

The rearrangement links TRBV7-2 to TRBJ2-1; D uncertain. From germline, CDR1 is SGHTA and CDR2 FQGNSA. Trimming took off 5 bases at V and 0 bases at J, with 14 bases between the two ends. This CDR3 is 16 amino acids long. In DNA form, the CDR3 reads TGTGCCAGCAGCCCCAACTCGCTGCGCTCCTACAATGAGCAGTTCTTC. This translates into CASSPNSLRSYNEQFF.

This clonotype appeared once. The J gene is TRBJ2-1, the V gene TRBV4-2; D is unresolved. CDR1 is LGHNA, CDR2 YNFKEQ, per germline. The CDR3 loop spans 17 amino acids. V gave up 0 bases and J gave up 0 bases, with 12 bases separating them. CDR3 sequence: CASSQDLRHPSYNEQFF. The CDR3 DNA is TGTGCCAGCAGCCAAGATTTGAGGCATCCCTCCTACAATGAGCAGTTCTTC.

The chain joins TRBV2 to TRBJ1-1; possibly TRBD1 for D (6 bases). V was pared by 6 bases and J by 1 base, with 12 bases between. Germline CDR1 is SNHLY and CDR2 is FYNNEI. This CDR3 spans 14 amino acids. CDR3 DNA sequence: TGTGCCAGCAGCGGTGAGGGGGAGAACACTGAAGCTTTCTTT. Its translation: CASSGEGENTEAFF.

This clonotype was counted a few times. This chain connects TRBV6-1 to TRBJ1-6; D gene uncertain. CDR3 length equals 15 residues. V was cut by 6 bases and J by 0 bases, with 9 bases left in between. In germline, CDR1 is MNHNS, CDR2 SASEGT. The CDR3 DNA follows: TGTGCCAGCAGGGACGGATACTCCTATAATTCACCCCTCCACTTT. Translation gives CASRDGYSYNSPLHF.

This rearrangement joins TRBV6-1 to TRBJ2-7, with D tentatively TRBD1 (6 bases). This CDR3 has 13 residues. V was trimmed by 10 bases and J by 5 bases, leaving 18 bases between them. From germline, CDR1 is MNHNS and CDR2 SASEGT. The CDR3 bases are TGTGCCACTTTAGTCCAGGGGTTCCACGAGCAGTACTTC. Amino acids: CATLVQGFHEQYF.

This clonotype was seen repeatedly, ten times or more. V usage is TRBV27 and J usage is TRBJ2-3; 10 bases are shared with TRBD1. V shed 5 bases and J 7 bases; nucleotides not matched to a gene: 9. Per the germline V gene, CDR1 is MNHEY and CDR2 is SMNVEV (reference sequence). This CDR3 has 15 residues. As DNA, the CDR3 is TGTGCCAGCAGTGCCGGGACAGGGGTTAGGAATACGCAGTATTTT. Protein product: CASSAGTGVRNTQYF.

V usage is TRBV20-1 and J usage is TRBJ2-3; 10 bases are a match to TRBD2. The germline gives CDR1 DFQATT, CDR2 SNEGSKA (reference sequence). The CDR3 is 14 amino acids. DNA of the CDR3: TGCAGCGTCCCCGGGACTAGCGATGGAGATACGCAGTATTTT. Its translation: CSVPGTSDGDTQYF.

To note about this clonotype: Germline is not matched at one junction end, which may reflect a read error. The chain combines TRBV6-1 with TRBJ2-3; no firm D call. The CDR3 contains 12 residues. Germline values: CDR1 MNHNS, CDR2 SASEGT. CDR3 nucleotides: TGTGCCACCAGTGATCCCCTGGGTACGCAGTATTTT. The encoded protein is CATSDPLGTQYF.